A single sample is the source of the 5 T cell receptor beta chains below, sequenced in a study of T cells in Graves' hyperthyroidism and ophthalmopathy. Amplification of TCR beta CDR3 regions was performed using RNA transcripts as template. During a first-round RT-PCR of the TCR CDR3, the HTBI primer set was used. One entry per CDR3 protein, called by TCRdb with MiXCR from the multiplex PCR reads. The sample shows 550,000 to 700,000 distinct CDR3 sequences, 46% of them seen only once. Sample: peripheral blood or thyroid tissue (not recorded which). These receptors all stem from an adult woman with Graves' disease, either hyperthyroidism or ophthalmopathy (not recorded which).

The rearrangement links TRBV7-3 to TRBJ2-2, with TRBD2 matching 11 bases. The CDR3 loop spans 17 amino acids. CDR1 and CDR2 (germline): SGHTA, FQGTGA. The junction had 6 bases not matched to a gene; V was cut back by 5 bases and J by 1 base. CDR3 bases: TGTGCCAGCAGCAGACTAGCGGGACCAGTGAACACCGGGGAGCTGTTTTTT. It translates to CASSRLAGPVNTGELFF.

CDR3 protein: CSASRLAGGNTGELFF. In DNA, the CDR3 is TGCAGTGCTAGTCGCCTAGCGGGAGGAAACACCGGGGAGCTGTTTTTT. V usage is TRBV20-1 and J usage is TRBJ2-2; 11 bases are shared with TRBD2. J gave up 2 bases and V 3 bases, and 5 bases lay outside the gene matches. Germline V gene sequence: CDR1 DFQATT, CDR2 SNEGSKA (reference sequence). There are 16 residues in the CDR3.

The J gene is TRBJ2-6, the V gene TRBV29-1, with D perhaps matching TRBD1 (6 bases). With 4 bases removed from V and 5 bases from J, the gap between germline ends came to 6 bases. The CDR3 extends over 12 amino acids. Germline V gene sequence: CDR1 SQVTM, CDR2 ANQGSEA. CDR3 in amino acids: CSVGDRANVLTF. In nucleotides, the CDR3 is TGCAGCGTTGGGGACAGGGCCAACGTCCTGACTTTC.

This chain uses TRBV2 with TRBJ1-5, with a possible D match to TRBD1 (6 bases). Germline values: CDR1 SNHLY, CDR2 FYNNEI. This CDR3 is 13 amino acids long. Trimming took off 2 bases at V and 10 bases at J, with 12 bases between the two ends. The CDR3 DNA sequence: TGTGCCAGCAGTGAACAGGGGCAGTCTCCCCAGCATTTT. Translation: CASSEQGQSPQHF.

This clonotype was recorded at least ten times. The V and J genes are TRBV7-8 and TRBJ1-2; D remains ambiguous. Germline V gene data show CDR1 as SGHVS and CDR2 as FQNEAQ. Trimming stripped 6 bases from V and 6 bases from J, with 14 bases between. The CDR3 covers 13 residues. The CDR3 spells CASSSGPRNGYTF. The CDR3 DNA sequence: TGTGCCAGCAGTTCTGGGCCCAGGAATGGCTACACCTTC.